The 17 T cell receptor beta chains below come from one sample, sequenced in a study of T cell changes during pregnancy in multiple sclerosis. Profiled with immunoSEQ multiplex PCR; TCRdb holds only in-frame clones, not every one. Of more than 90,000 clones listed, more than 85% are singletons. Here the sequenced sample was peripheral blood, taken in the first trimester of pregnancy. These receptors were obtained from a female donor with multiple sclerosis, enrolled in a pregnancy study.

The rearrangement uses TRBV2 and TRBJ1-2; TRBD1 matches 7 bases. Germline CDR1 and CDR2: SNHLY and FYNNEI. This CDR3 contains 16 residues. The V gene end was trimmed by 4 bases and the J gene end by 4 bases; junction bases not matched to a gene: 12. CDR3 coding DNA: TGTGCCAGCAGTGCCCTTAGCGGGACAGCTACCTATGGCTACACCTTC. Translating gives CASSALSGTATYGYTF.

The rearrangement joins TRBV18 to TRBJ2-7; perhaps TRBD1 as D (5 bases). The CDR3 is made up of 14 amino acids. V gave up 3 bases and J gave up 0 bases, with 9 bases separating them. The V gene's germline CDR1 is KGHSH and CDR2 LQKENI. Written as DNA, the CDR3 is TGTGCCAGCTCACCCGGACACGCCTCCTACGAGCAGTACTTC. Amino acids: CASSPGHASYEQYF.

The V call is TRBV7-9, the J call TRBJ2-2; D is possibly TRBD1 (6 bases). Trimming removed 2 bases at V and 7 bases at J, with 17 bases between. The CDR3 loop spans 16 amino acids. Germline assignment: CDR1 SEHNR and CDR2 FQNEAQ (reference sequence). The DNA for the CDR3 is TGTGCCAGCAGCTTACGTCCAGGGGCAGGAAGCGGGGAGCTGTTTTTT. Its protein is CASSLRPGAGSGELFF. The variable domain in full, completed from reference TRBV7-9 and TRBJ2-2, reads DTGVSQNPRHKITKRGQNVTFRCDPISEHNRLYWYRQTLGQGPEFLTYFQNEAQLEKSRLLSDRFSAERPKGSFSTLEIQRTEQGDSAMYLCASSLRPGAGSGELFFGEGSRLTVL.

This rearrangement joins TRBV13 to TRBJ2-1; TRBD2 agrees at 8 bases. V lost 1 base, J lost 4 bases, and 3 bases stayed unmatched. The CDR3 consists of 15 residues. From germline, CDR1 is PRHDT and CDR2 FYEKMQ (reference sequence). CDR3 nucleotide sequence: TGTGCCAGCAGCTTAGTCGAGCGGGGGTACAATGAGCAGTTCTTC. Protein sequence: CASSLVERGYNEQFF.

Regarding this clone: One junction end disagrees with the germline gene, perhaps due to a read error. The V call is TRBV28, the J call TRBJ1-3, with 9 nucleotides matching TRBD1. The germline CDR1 and CDR2 sequences are MDHEN and SYDVKM. The CDR3 is 15 residues long. The CDR3 DNA reads as TGTGCCAGCGGTTTGGGGACAGGGTTCCGAAACACCATATATTTT. This gives the protein CASGLGTGFRNTIYF.

This clone showed up just once. J is TRBJ2-7 and V is TRBV30; tentative D call: TRBD2 (6 bases). Trimming took off 0 bases at V and 6 bases at J, with 15 bases between the two ends. Germline loops: CDR1 GTSNPN, CDR2 SVGIG (reference sequence). CDR3 length equals 14 residues. The CDR3 bases are TGTGCCTGGAGTGTAAACGGGAGAGGCCTCGAGCAGTACTTC. Its protein is CAWSVNGRGLEQYF. Looking up the rest from reference TRBV30 and TRBJ2-7 gives the full variable domain: SQTIHQWPATLVQPVGSPLSLECTVEGTSNPNLYWYRQAAGRGLQLLFYSVGIGQISSEVPQNLSASRPQDRQFILSSKKLLLSDSGFYLCAWSVNGRGLEQYFGPGTRLTVT.

This chain uses TRBV5-1 with TRBJ2-6; D is possibly TRBD1 (6 bases). Trimming shortened V by 0 bases and J by 1 base, and 14 bases separated the two germline ends. The CDR3 runs to 18 residues. Germline V gene data show CDR1 as SGHRS and CDR2 as YFSETQ. The CDR3 coding sequence is TGCGCCAGCAGCTTGGCCTTTGCAGGGGCATCTGGGGCCAACGTCCTGACTTTC. Its protein is CASSLAFAGASGANVLTF.

The chain recombines TRBV30 with TRBJ2-7, with D unresolved. Trimming stripped 0 bases from V and 2 bases from J, with 14 bases between. The germline V gene encodes CDR1 GTSNPN and CDR2 SVGIG (reference sequence). The CDR3 loop spans 15 amino acids. In DNA, the CDR3 is TGTGCCTGGAGTGTTGGCGGAAATAGTGCCTACGAGCAGTACTTC. The encoded protein is CAWSVGGNSAYEQYF.

This chain uses TRBV18 with TRBJ1-1, with 11 bases identical to TRBD1. CDR1 is KGHSH and CDR2 is LQKENI in the germline V gene. J gave up 7 bases and V 4 bases, and 5 bases lay outside the gene matches. The CDR3 is 14 amino acids. CDR3 sequence (DNA): TGTGCCAGCTCACTAGGACAGGGGGCGGGTGAAGCTTTCTTT. Its protein is CASSLGQGAGEAFF.

The V and J genes are TRBV19 and TRBJ2-7, with TRBD2 matching 11 bases. CDR3 length: 16 amino acids. With 9 bases clipped from V and 0 bases from J, the junction kept 10 bases outside the gene matches. CDR1 and CDR2 (germline): LNHDA, SQIVND (reference sequence). CDR3 protein: CASRLAGPPFSYEQYF. Written as DNA, the CDR3 is TGTGCCAGCCGACTAGCGGGGCCGCCTTTCTCCTACGAGCAGTACTTC.

The chain is built from TRBV5-4 and TRBJ2-3; maybe TRBD1 (5 bases). The CDR3 is made up of 14 amino acids. CDR1 is SGHNT and CDR2 is YYREEE in the germline V gene (reference sequence). The ends were cut back, 1 base at V and 5 bases at J, with 11 bases in the middle. In DNA form, the CDR3 reads TGTGCCAGCAGCTTGATAGGGGTTCTAGATACGCAGTATTTT. Translated, it gives CASSLIGVLDTQYF.

The chain carries TRBV7-2 and TRBJ2-2; TRBD2 matches at 10 bases. The V gene end was trimmed by 1 base and the J gene end by 4 bases; junction bases not matched to a gene: 6. The CDR3 sequence is 17 residues long. Per germline, CDR1 SGHTA and CDR2 FQGNSA. Here the CDR3 DNA reads TGTGCCAGCAGCTTAGATGGCGGACTAGCGGTCACCGGGGAGCTGTTTTTT. This gives the protein CASSLDGGLAVTGELFF.

CDR3 coding DNA: TGTGCCAGTACCCCATACAGGGGAAGGGAAAGGAACACTGAAGCTTTCTTT. Its translation: CASTPYRGRERNTEAFF. This rearrangement joins TRBV19 to TRBJ1-1, with 7 bases aligning to TRBD1. Losses at the gene ends were 7 bases for V and 1 base for J; bases not matched to a gene: 15. In germline, CDR1 is LNHDA, CDR2 SQIVND (reference sequence). The CDR3 runs 17 residues.

This clone showed up just once. The J gene is TRBJ2-5, the V gene TRBV6-6; 7 bases align to TRBD1. CDR3 length equals 16 residues. J was trimmed by 3 bases and V by 6 bases; bases with no gene match: 13. Per the germline V gene, CDR1 is MNHNY and CDR2 is SVGAGI (reference sequence). The CDR3 loop is CASRRLQGMAEETQYF. The CDR3 bases are TGTGCCAGCAGGCGGCTACAGGGGATGGCGGAAGAGACCCAGTACTTC.

V usage is TRBV28 and J usage is TRBJ1-5; D is uncertain. Between the trimmed V and J ends, which lost 2 bases and 6 bases, there was a span of 11 bases. The CDR3 is made up of 14 amino acids. From germline, CDR1 is MDHEN and CDR2 SYDVKM. CDR3 in DNA: TGTGCCAGCAGTTTACAATGGTCAGGTCAGCCCCAGCATTTT. Translating it yields CASSLQWSGQPQHF.

The chain carries TRBV27 and TRBJ2-3; the D gene is possibly TRBD1 (7 bases). The germline gives CDR1 MNHEY, CDR2 SMNVEV (reference sequence). The CDR3 is 15 residues long. V lost 6 bases to trimming and J lost 0 bases, with 13 bases between them. CDR3 nucleotide sequence: TGTGCCAGCAGCCCGCGGGACAGAAGCACAGATACGCAGTATTTT. This gives the protein CASSPRDRSTDTQYF.

The rearrangement joins TRBV30 to TRBJ1-1, with a possible D match to TRBD1 (6 bases). V was clipped by 4 bases and J by 4 bases, with 16 bases between them. The CDR3 runs to 14 residues. Germline lookup yields CDR1 GTSNPN and CDR2 SVGIG (reference sequence). This CDR3 is CAWTATGSVTEAFF. CDR3 sequence (DNA): TGTGCCTGGACCGCGACAGGTTCTGTCACTGAAGCTTTCTTT.